The 30 T cell receptor beta chains listed next were all sequenced from one sample in a study of Graves' ophthalmopathy and Graves' hyperthyroidism. Amplification targeted the TCR beta CDR3 regions, with RNA transcripts as the source material. After a first-round RT-PCR with HTBI primers, a second-round multiplex PCR was run. One entry per CDR3 protein results from TCRdb running MiXCR on the multiplex PCR reads. The sample holds 650,000 to 900,000 distinct CDR3 sequences, roughly 40% seen once. Sequenced sample: peripheral blood. The receptor source for this set is an adult man with Graves' ophthalmopathy.

CDR3 region: CAISELPRQGGNEQYF. In DNA form, the CDR3 reads TGTGCCATCAGTGAGCTCCCCCGGCAGGGAGGGAACGAGCAGTACTTC. The chain employs TRBV10-3 and TRBJ2-7; TRBD2 matches at 7 bases. Germline loops: CDR1 ENHRY, CDR2 SYGVKD. CDR3 length: 16 amino acids. Germline trimming cut 2 bases from V and 5 bases from J; bases unmatched to any gene: 12.

The V and J genes are TRBV20-1 and TRBJ1-2; D gene ambiguous. Germline loops: CDR1 DFQATT, CDR2 SNEGSKA (reference sequence). CDR3 length: 15 residues. Trimming removed 4 bases from V and 1 base from J, with 16 bases in between. CDR3 DNA: TGCAGTGCTACTCCACCCCCGGGAATTAACTATGGCTACACCTTC. Amino acids: CSATPPPGINYGYTF.

The chain employs TRBV2 and TRBJ2-7; 9 nucleotides match TRBD2. Germline trimming cut 4 bases from V and 6 bases from J; bases unmatched to any gene: 7. Germline CDR1 reads SNHLY; CDR2 reads FYNNEI. The CDR3 loop spans 14 amino acids. The CDR3 loop is CASSASSGSSEQYF. CDR3 DNA sequence: TGTGCCAGCAGTGCCAGTAGCGGGAGTTCCGAGCAGTACTTC.

The sample holds a few counts of this clonotype. CDR3 nucleotide sequence: TGTGCCAGCAGCCCAGCGTTCGGGGGGACGCCCTACGAGCAGTACTTC. Its protein is CASSPAFGGTPYEQYF. The gene calls are TRBV2 and TRBJ2-7, with 7 nucleotides matching TRBD2. The V segment lost 6 bases and the J segment 2 bases; nucleotides outside the gene matches: 13. The CDR3 extends over 16 amino acids. Germline V gives CDR1 SNHLY, CDR2 FYNNEI.

As concerns this clonotype: The junction departs from germline at one end; a sequencing error may be responsible. The V gene is TRBV24-1, the J gene TRBJ1-5, with D possibly being TRBD1 (6 bases). CDR1 is KGHDR, CDR2 SFDVKD, per germline. The CDR3 covers 13 residues. The CDR3 DNA reads TGTGCCAGCAGTTTTTACAGGGACACGCCCCAGCATTTT. This translates into CASSFYRDTPQHF.

V is TRBV10-3 and J is TRBJ1-2; D is possibly TRBD1 (5 bases). Trimming removed 10 bases from V and 1 base from J, with 19 bases in between. The germline gives CDR1 ENHRY, CDR2 SYGVKD. The CDR3 contains 15 residues. The CDR3 loop reads CASSPGTQVNYGYTF. The CDR3 DNA follows: TGTGCCAGCAGCCCAGGGACGCAGGTTAACTATGGCTACACCTTC.

As concerns this clonotype: One junction end disagrees with the germline gene, perhaps due to a read error. For the CDR3, the DNA is TGTGCCAGCAGTGTGACCCGGGACAGGGCAGAGACCCAGTACTTC. Amino acid sequence: CASSVTRDRAETQYF. V gene TRBV10-3 combines with J gene TRBJ2-5; 9 bases agree with TRBD1. The CDR3 has 15 amino acids. The germline V gene encodes CDR1 ENHRY and CDR2 SYGVKD.

V gene TRBV7-2 combines with J gene TRBJ2-7; D is perhaps TRBD1 (5 bases). This CDR3 spans 14 amino acids. V was pared by 3 bases and J by 4 bases, with 13 bases between. Germline-derived CDR1 and CDR2 are SGHTA and FQGNSA. DNA of the CDR3: TGTGCCAGCAGCTTGTTTGGGGCCTCTTACGAGCAGTACTTC. Amino acid sequence: CASSLFGASYEQYF.

The chain joins TRBV2 to TRBJ1-2, with a tentative D call TRBD1 (5 bases). Germline V gene data show CDR1 as SNHLY and CDR2 as FYNNEI. V was pared by 8 bases and J by 12 bases, with 19 bases between. The CDR3 has 12 amino acids. DNA of the CDR3: TGTGCCAGCGGCTTGGGCGGTGGGGCAAACACCTTC. Its translation: CASGLGGGANTF.

This clonotype came up a few times. CDR3 loop: CASSNKYSNYGYTF. Written as DNA, the CDR3 is TGTGCCAGCAGCAATAAGTACAGTAACTATGGCTACACCTTC. The rearrangement uses TRBV19 and TRBJ1-2, with D unresolved. The CDR3 extends over 14 amino acids. The germline CDR1 and CDR2 sequences are LNHDA and SQIVND (reference sequence). The V and J ends lost 9 bases and 1 base respectively, with 15 bases between them.

The CDR3 region has the DNA TGTGCCAACCCCCTCGGGGGGGAGACCCAGTACTTC. Amino acid sequence: CANPLGGETQYF. This chain joins TRBV2 and TRBJ2-5; 7 positions match TRBD2. Germline lookup yields CDR1 SNHLY and CDR2 FYNNEI. The V segment lost 10 bases and the J segment 5 bases; nucleotides outside the gene matches: 7. This CDR3 has 12 amino acids. The full variable domain, completed using reference TRBV2 and TRBJ2-5, is EPEVTQTPSHQVTQMGQEVILRCVPISNHLYFYWYRQILGQKVEFLVSFYNNEISEKSEIFDDQFSVERPDGSNFTLKIRSTKLEDSAMYFCANPLGGETQYFGPGTRLLVL.

This clonotype showed up many times. The V gene is TRBV6-5, the J gene TRBJ1-1; TRBD1 is a possible D gene (5 bases). The CDR3 totals 14 residues. Per germline, CDR1 MNHEY and CDR2 SVGAGI. V was shortened by 0 bases and J by 0 bases, with 5 bases between the two germline ends. The CDR3 DNA reads TGTGCCAGCAGTTACTCAGGGGTGAACACTGAAGCTTTCTTT. Amino acid sequence: CASSYSGVNTEAFF.

This clonotype was counted a few times. This chain links TRBV18 with TRBJ1-1, with D possibly TRBD1 on 5 matching bases. Germline CDR1 is KGHSH and CDR2 is LQKENI. There are 14 residues in the CDR3. Between the trimmed V and J ends, which lost 3 bases and 2 bases, there was a span of 10 bases. The CDR3 DNA follows: TGTGCCAGCTCACCGTCAACAGGTAACACTGAAGCTTTCTTT. Encoded protein: CASSPSTGNTEAFF.

The rearrangement uses TRBV7-9 and TRBJ1-1; TRBD1 agrees at 8 bases. The J segment lost 4 bases and the V segment lost 1 base, leaving 8 bases of the junction unmatched. The CDR3 loop spans 16 amino acids. Germline V lookup: CDR1 SEHNR, CDR2 FQNEAQ (reference sequence). CDR3 bases: TGTGCCAGCAGCTTAGACCAGGGGGCTGGTGGCACTGAAGCTTTCTTT. This sequence encodes CASSLDQGAGGTEAFF.

J is TRBJ2-5 and V is TRBV7-2; D may be TRBD1 or TRBD2 (7 bases each). With 5 bases removed from V and 5 bases from J, the gap between germline ends came to 18 bases. Germline values: CDR1 SGHTA, CDR2 FQGNSA. CDR3 length equals 15 residues. The CDR3 DNA reads as TGTGCCAGCAGCCAGGGGGGGGAGCGGGTGGAGACCCAGTACTTC. It is translated as CASSQGGERVETQYF.

CDR3 nucleotides: TGTGCCAGCAGACCAACCGGGACAGGGGCGCCCTTGATATCCTACGAGCAGTACTTC. The encoded protein is CASRPTGTGAPLISYEQYF. The chain is built from TRBV2 and TRBJ2-7, with 10 nucleotides matching TRBD1. The V segment lost 6 bases and the J segment 1 base; nucleotides outside the gene matches: 18. Germline CDR1 and CDR2: SNHLY and FYNNEI. CDR3 size: 19 residues.

This clonotype was observed many times. V gene TRBV7-2 combines with J gene TRBJ2-7; 7 nucleotides align to TRBD1. The CDR3 consists of 15 residues. CDR1 is SGHTA and CDR2 is FQGNSA in the germline V gene. V dropped 0 bases and J dropped 6; count of bases not matched to a gene: 8. CDR3 nucleotides: TGTGCCAGCAGCTTAGCGAGGGGGCGTCTTTCCGAGCAGTACTTC. Translating it yields CASSLARGRLSEQYF. Combining the CDR3 with reference TRBV7-2 and TRBJ2-7 gives the whole variable domain GAGVSQSPSNKVTEKGKDVELRCDPISGHTALYWYRQSLGQGLEFLIYFQGNSAPDKSGLPSDRFSAERTGGSVSTLTIQRTQQEDSAVYLCASSLARGRLSEQYFGPGTRLTVT.

To note about this clonotype: A read error may explain this, as a much larger clone is one base away. V is TRBV10-3 and J is TRBJ1-6; no clear D gene. The CDR3 is 13 amino acids. Germline V gives CDR1 ENHRY, CDR2 SYGVKD. The V and J ends lost 5 bases and 7 bases respectively, with 9 bases between them. CDR3 residues: CAISSPPNSPLHF. The CDR3 nucleotides read TGTGCCATCAGTTCCCCCCCCAATTCACCCCTCCACTTT.

This clonotype was found many times. The genes are TRBV11-2 and TRBJ2-6; D tentatively fits TRBD1 or TRBD2 (5 bases each). This CDR3 is built from 16 residues. Deletions cut 2 bases from V and 1 base from J, with 9 bases between. Germline loops: CDR1 SGHAT, CDR2 FQNNGV. The CDR3: CASSLMGVSGANVLTF. CDR3 DNA: TGTGCCAGCAGCTTAATGGGGGTTTCTGGGGCCAACGTCCTGACTTTC.

The V call is TRBV25-1, the J call TRBJ1-2, with 7 bases identical to TRBD1. Germline V lookup: CDR1 MGHDK, CDR2 SYGVNS. The CDR3 extends over 13 amino acids. V lost 6 bases, J lost 8 bases, and 9 bases stayed unmatched. The CDR3, as DNA: TGTGCCAGCAGAAAGACAGGGACGAACGGCTACACCTTC. As protein: CASRKTGTNGYTF.

A remark on this clonotype: The conserved phenylalanine or tryptophan is not found at the CDR3 terminus, so this likely reflects a read error. Because the CDR3's place on the DNA is in doubt, the DNA is left out and the CDR3 is given as listed by TCRdb. The CDR3 loop reads CAISPGLA. V gene TRBV10-3 combines with J gene TRBJ1-3. The CDR3 is made up of 8 amino acids, end residues included. CDR1 is ENHRY, CDR2 SYGVKD, per germline.

This clonotype was detected a few times. This chain links TRBV7-9 with TRBJ2-5; 11 bases are shared with TRBD1. The germline CDR1 and CDR2 sequences are SEHNR and FQNEAQ (reference sequence). The trim removed 4 bases at V and 4 bases at J, leaving 5 bases unmatched. The CDR3 sequence is 15 residues long. The CDR3 DNA is TGTGCCAGCAGCTCGCGGACAGGGGGCGCAGAGACCCAGTACTTC. Translation: CASSSRTGGAETQYF.

This clonotype has a count of ten or more. The rearrangement links TRBV10-3 to TRBJ1-5; 7 nucleotides agree with TRBD1. Germline trimming cut 3 bases from V and 7 bases from J; bases unmatched to any gene: 12. Germline CDR1 ENHRY, CDR2 SYGVKD. There are 16 residues in the CDR3. CDR3 coding DNA: TGTGCCATCAGTGAAGGTGTGGGCAGGGGGAAACAGCCCCAGCATTTT. This encodes CAISEGVGRGKQPQHF.

The chain joins TRBV11-1 to TRBJ1-4, with D possibly being TRBD1 (6 bases). Germline V lookup: CDR1 SGHAT, CDR2 FQDESV (reference sequence). V was pared by 2 bases and J by 10 bases, with 14 bases between. The CDR3 spans 14 residues. The CDR3 DNA is TGTGCCAGCAGCTTACAGGGGAACAGGGCAAAACTGTTTTTT. Protein: CASSLQGNRAKLFF.

As concerns this clonotype: The DNA is omitted, as the CDR3 cannot be located on it reliably, and the CDR3 follows TCRdb's listing. The chain couples TRBV2 to TRBJ2-7; the table's D gene call, TRBD1, was not cross checked with the DNA. CDR1 is SNHLY, CDR2 FYNNEI, per germline. The CDR3 has 11 amino acids, counting both end residues. The CDR3 region is CASSWGQGAHF.

With regard to this clonotype: Relative to the germline gene, one junction end is altered; a read error may explain this. The CDR3 bases are TGTGCCAGCAGCTTAGTGAACACCGGGGAGCTGTACTTC. It translates to CASSLVNTGELYF. The rearrangement joins TRBV7-6 to TRBJ2-7, with a weak D call TRBD2 (5 bases). The CDR3 is made up of 13 amino acids. Germline lookup yields CDR1 SGHVS and CDR2 FNYEAQ.

This clonotype occurred a few times. The J gene is TRBJ1-6, the V gene TRBV6-5, with D possibly TRBD1 on 6 matching bases. The germline V and J ends were trimmed by 8 bases and 6 bases, with 14 bases remaining between them. Germline values: CDR1 MNHEY, CDR2 SVGAGI. The CDR3 is 14 amino acids. Here the CDR3 DNA reads TGTGCCAGCCAAAAGGGGGGCCTTAATTCACCCCTCCACTTT. This translates into CASQKGGLNSPLHF.

The chain is built from TRBV6-6 and TRBJ2-5; 11 bases align to TRBD2. V was clipped by 1 base and J by 3 bases; unmatched bases: 4. The CDR3 runs 16 residues. Germline lookup yields CDR1 MNHNY and CDR2 SVGAGI (reference sequence). CDR3 in amino acids: CASSYWGTSGEETQYF. CDR3 nucleotide sequence: TGTGCCAGCAGTTACTGGGGGACTAGCGGAGAAGAGACCCAGTACTTC.

The chain couples TRBV25-1 to TRBJ1-6, with TRBD1 as a possible D gene (5 bases). This CDR3 has 15 residues. Per germline, CDR1 MGHDK and CDR2 SYGVNS. Trimming shortened V by 3 bases and J by 8 bases, and 14 bases separated the two germline ends. CDR3 DNA sequence: TGTGCCAGCAGTGATAGTGCCGGAGGGGATTCACCCCTCCACTTT. Translating it yields CASSDSAGGDSPLHF.

This clonotype has at least ten counts. The chain recombines TRBV25-1 with TRBJ1-2, with 9 bases matching TRBD1. Germline V gives CDR1 MGHDK, CDR2 SYGVNS. The trim removed 4 bases at V and 2 bases at J, leaving 8 bases unmatched. The CDR3 runs 16 residues. CDR3 DNA sequence: TGTGCCAGCAGTGGGGGTGACAGGGGGGTGAACTATGGCTACACCTTC. Amino acid sequence: CASSGGDRGVNYGYTF.